This is a list of T cell receptor beta chains from one sample in a study of blood T cell repertoires in COVID-19. Here immunoSEQ multiplex PCR was the method, and the copy in TCRdb shows in-frame clones only, minus some. Of some 80,000 clones listed, approximately 86% are singletons. Sequenced sample: peripheral blood. Receptors originate from an elderly man with active or convalescent COVID-19. CDR3s include the opening cysteine and the closing phenylalanine or tryptophan. Fields, in order: D gene, J gene, clone size, V gene, CDR3 DNA, CDR3 protein. A D gene is named only where the DNA matches it firmly. Expanded clones are given a class, and other clones once, few, many or no size at all.

D: -; J: TRBJ2-3; size: -; V: TRBV25-1; DNA: TGTGCCAGCAGTGAGGGGGCGTCAGATACGCAGTATTTT; CDR3: CASSEGASDTQYF
D: -; J: TRBJ1-5; size: -; V: TRBV9; DNA: TGTGCCAGCAGCGTGTCAGGGCTTAGCAATCAGCCCCAGCATTTT; CDR3: CASSVSGLSNQPQHF
D: TRBD1; J: TRBJ2-5; size: -; V: TRBV19; DNA: TGTGCCAGTAGTGGGCGGACAGGGGAGACCCAGTACTTC; CDR3: CASSGRTGETQYF
D: -; J: TRBJ1-2; size: -; V: TRBV2; DNA: TGTGCCAGCCCTAAGATGGCGGTTTGGGACTATGGCTACACCTTC; CDR3: CASPKMAVWDYGYTF
D: -; J: TRBJ1-5; size: -; V: TRBV6-2/TRBV6-3; DNA: TGTGCCAGCAGTCTCAACACTGGGGCCCAGCCCCAGCATTTT; CDR3: CASSLNTGAQPQHF
D: TRBD1; J: TRBJ2-3; size: -; V: TRBV30; DNA: TGTGCCTGGAGTACAGGGGGCGGAGATACGCAGTATTTT; CDR3: CAWSTGGGDTQYF
D: TRBD1; J: TRBJ2-1; size: -; V: TRBV7-9; DNA: TGTGCCAGCAGCTCCAGGGGGCTGGGCAATGAGCAGTTCTTC; CDR3: CASSSRGLGNEQFF
D: -; J: TRBJ2-5; size: -; V: TRBV20-1; DNA: TGCAGTGCTAGTGGCCAGGGCCAAGAGACCCAGTACTTC; CDR3: CSASGQGQETQYF
D: -; J: TRBJ1-3; size: -; V: TRBV19; DNA: TGTGCCAGTAGGGTCGACAGTACCTCTGGAAACACCATATATTTT; CDR3: CASRVDSTSGNTIYF
D: -; J: TRBJ1-1; size: -; V: TRBV7-9; DNA: TGTGCCAGCAGCCCACCTGGGACACACACTGAAGCTTTCTTT; CDR3: CASSPPGTHTEAFF
D: TRBD1; J: TRBJ1-5; size: few; V: TRBV7-7; DNA: TGTGCTAGCAGCCCTACGGGACAGGGTGTTCAGCCCCAGCATTTT; CDR3: CASSPTGQGVQPQHF
D: -; J: TRBJ1-1; size: -; V: TRBV7-9; DNA: TGTGCCAGCAACCGACAGAATTTGAACACTGAAGCTTTCTTT; CDR3: CASNRQNLNTEAFF
D: -; J: TRBJ1-5; size: -; V: TRBV18; DNA: TGTGCCAGCAAGAGGGCGAACAATCAGCCCCAGCATTTT; CDR3: CASKRANNQPQHF
D: -; J: TRBJ1-2; size: -; V: TRBV9; DNA: TGTGCCAGCCAGGAGATAGGGAGTGCGTCTGGCTACACCTTC; CDR3: CASQEIGSASGYTF
D: TRBD2; J: TRBJ2-5; size: once; V: TRBV28; DNA: TGTGCCAGCAGTTCGACTAGCGGGGAAGTGGAGACCCAGTACTTC; CDR3: CASSSTSGEVETQYF
D: -; J: TRBJ1-6; size: -; V: TRBV19; DNA: TGTGCCAGTAGTGCAACCAGGAGGGATTCACCCCTCCACTTT; CDR3: CASSATRRDSPLHF
D: TRBD1; J: TRBJ1-1; size: -; V: TRBV5-6; DNA: TGTGCCAGCAGCGAGACAGGGGGGAACACTGAAGCTTTCTTT; CDR3: CASSETGGNTEAFF
D: -; J: TRBJ2-5; size: -; V: TRBV3-1/TRBV3-2; DNA: TGTGCCAGCAGCCAAGTTGGGGGTACTAGCTTGGGAGAGACCCAGTACTTC; CDR3: CASSQVGGTSLGETQYF
D: -; J: TRBJ1-1; size: few; V: TRBV11-2; DNA: TGTGCCAGCAGCTTAGATCGGGACACTGAAGCTTTCTTT; CDR3: CASSLDRDTEAFF
D: TRBD1; J: TRBJ2-3; size: -; V: TRBV24-1; DNA: TGTGCCACCAGTACACCGGGACAGGCTTTACCAGATACGCAGTATTTT; CDR3: CATSTPGQALPDTQYF
D: TRBD1; J: TRBJ1-1; size: -; V: TRBV10-2; DNA: TGCGCCAGCAAATATAGGACAGGGGACACTGAAGCTTTCTTT; CDR3: CASKYRTGDTEAFF
D: TRBD1; J: TRBJ2-5; size: -; V: TRBV11-2; DNA: TGTGCCAGCAGCTTAGATACGACAGGGCTGGGGGAGACCCAGTACTTC; CDR3: CASSLDTTGLGETQYF
D: -; J: TRBJ1-6; size: -; V: TRBV7-7; DNA: TGTGCTAGCAGCTTATCTGTTCCTAAGTCGTGTTCACCCCTCCACTTT; CDR3: CASSLSVPKSCSPLHF
D: TRBD2; J: TRBJ2-3; size: -; V: TRBV25-1; DNA: TGTGCCAGCACAGCGGGAGCCTCAGATACGCAGTATTTT; CDR3: CASTAGASDTQYF
D: TRBD1; J: TRBJ2-3; size: -; V: TRBV5-5; DNA: TGTGCCAGCAGCTTGGCCCCCGGGACAGCTTCTTATACGCAGTATTTT; CDR3: CASSLAPGTASYTQYF
D: -; J: TRBJ2-3; size: few; V: TRBV7-2; DNA: TGTGCCAGCAGCTTTACCGGAGTAGATACGCAGTATTTT; CDR3: CASSFTGVDTQYF
D: TRBD2; J: TRBJ2-1; size: -; V: TRBV9; DNA: TGTGCCAGCAGCGGAAGGCAAGGGGCGGGGGGCAATGAGCAGTTCTTC; CDR3: CASSGRQGAGGNEQFF
D: TRBD2; J: TRBJ2-1; size: once; V: TRBV18; DNA: TGTGCCAGCTCACCCGGACTAGCGGGAGCGGGAGATAATGAGCAGTTCTTC; CDR3: CASSPGLAGAGDNEQFF
D: TRBD2; J: TRBJ2-1; size: -; V: TRBV5-1; DNA: TGCGCCAGCAGCTTGGGCCCTAGCGGGAGTTACAATGAGCAGTTCTTC; CDR3: CASSLGPSGSYNEQFF
D: -; J: TRBJ1-4; size: -; V: TRBV12-5; DNA: TGTGCTAGTTCCACCGGGACCCGGGGGGAAAAACTGTTTTTT; CDR3: CASSTGTRGEKLFF
D: TRBD1; J: TRBJ1-1; size: -; V: TRBV3-1/TRBV3-2; DNA: TGTGCCAGCTTACTGACAGGGGTAATCACTGAAGCTTTCTTT; CDR3: CASLLTGVITEAFF
D: -; J: TRBJ2-4; size: -; V: TRBV1; DNA: TGCACCAGCAGCCAAGCAAAAATCCGCACTAGCGGGCTCCTAGCCAAAAACATTCAGTACTTC; CDR3: CTSSQAKIRTSGLLAKNIQYF
D: TRBD1; J: TRBJ2-5; size: once; V: TRBV6-5; DNA: TGTGCCAGCAGTAGGGACAGGACGTACCAAGAGACCCAGTACTTC; CDR3: CASSRDRTYQETQYF
D: TRBD1; J: TRBJ2-3; size: once; V: TRBV9; DNA: TGTGCCAGCAGCGAGGGACAGCTACCGACAGATACGCAGTATTTT; CDR3: CASSEGQLPTDTQYF
D: TRBD1; J: TRBJ1-4; size: -; V: TRBV7-9; DNA: TGTGCCAGCAGCTTAGAAAGGACAGGGACTCCTGAAAAACTGTTTTTT; CDR3: CASSLERTGTPEKLFF
D: -; J: TRBJ1-5; size: -; V: TRBV28; DNA: TGTGCCAGCAGTTTGAGGCAGAATCAGCCCCAGCATTTT; CDR3: CASSLRQNQPQHF
D: -; J: TRBJ1-6; size: -; V: TRBV28; DNA: TGTGCCAGCAGTTTATTCGTCCCGGGTTCCTATAATTCACCCCTCCACTTT; CDR3: CASSLFVPGSYNSPLHF
D: -; J: TRBJ1-2; size: few; V: TRBV9; DNA: TGTGCCAGCAGCGCTAGTCCCGGCTATGGCTACACCTTC; CDR3: CASSASPGYGYTF
D: -; J: TRBJ1-1; size: -; V: TRBV5-1; DNA: TGCGCCAGCAGCTTGGGCCAGGGTGTCACTGAAGCTTTCTTT; CDR3: CASSLGQGVTEAFF
D: -; J: TRBJ2-5; size: few; V: TRBV27; DNA: TGTGCCAGCAGCAGAAAGTACCAAGAGACCCAGTACTTC; CDR3: CASSRKYQETQYF
D: -; J: TRBJ2-5; size: -; V: TRBV4-1; DNA: TGCGCCAGCAGCCTCACTGCCAGGGTAGAGACCCAGTACTTC; CDR3: CASSLTARVETQYF
D: -; J: TRBJ1-2; size: -; V: TRBV5-1; DNA: TGCGCCAGCAGCTTGGGGCAGGGTGATGGCTACACCTTC; CDR3: CASSLGQGDGYTF
D: -; J: TRBJ2-3; size: -; V: TRBV9; DNA: TGTGCCAGCAGCGTAGCTGAGGATACGCAGTATTTT; CDR3: CASSVAEDTQYF
D: -; J: TRBJ2-2; size: -; V: TRBV5-1; DNA: TGCGCCAGCAGCTTGGTTGCGGGGACGAACACCGGGGAGCTGTTTTTT; CDR3: CASSLVAGTNTGELFF
D: -; J: TRBJ1-1; size: -; V: TRBV30; DNA: TGTGCCTGGCAACCAGGCCCGAACACTGAAGCTTTCTTT; CDR3: CAWQPGPNTEAFF
D: -; J: TRBJ2-1; size: -; V: TRBV2; DNA: TGTGCCAGCAGTACCGAGCGGGACAATGAGCAGTTCTTC; CDR3: CASSTERDNEQFF
D: TRBD1; J: TRBJ1-6; size: -; V: TRBV7-9; DNA: TGTGCCAGCAGCTTGGGGACCCGACAGGGGAATAATTCACCCCTCCACTTT; CDR3: CASSLGTRQGNNSPLHF
D: TRBD1; J: TRBJ1-3; size: -; V: TRBV2; DNA: TGTGCCAGCAGCGAGCAGGGGGGCTCTGGAAACACCATATATTTT; CDR3: CASSEQGGSGNTIYF
D: -; J: TRBJ1-5; size: -; V: TRBV6-5; DNA: TGTGCCAGCATTCCTTACGCGGGCAATCAGCCCCAGCATTTT; CDR3: CASIPYAGNQPQHF
D: TRBD1; J: TRBJ1-3; size: few; V: TRBV3-1/TRBV3-2; DNA: TGTGCCAGCAGCCAAGAGGCAGGGGGCGGGTTTAACACCATATATTTT; CDR3: CASSQEAGGGFNTIYF
D: -; J: TRBJ2-2; size: -; V: TRBV7-8; DNA: TGTGCCAGCAGCTTAGCCGCCCGGGTAGTGGCCGGGGAGCTGTTTTTT; CDR3: CASSLAARVVAGELFF
D: TRBD1; J: TRBJ2-2; size: -; V: TRBV19; DNA: TGTGCCAGTAGGGGACAGGGGCCGAACACCGGGGAGCTGTTTTTT; CDR3: CASRGQGPNTGELFF
D: -; J: TRBJ2-2; size: -; V: TRBV7-2; DNA: TGTGCCAGCAGTTTTAACAGGGACACCGGGGAGCTGTTTTTT; CDR3: CASSFNRDTGELFF
D: TRBD1; J: TRBJ1-2; size: -; V: TRBV11-2; DNA: TGTGCCAGCAGCTTAGGAGCACAGGGGATGTCGTTCGCTAACTATGGCTACACCTTC; CDR3: CASSLGAQGMSFANYGYTF
D: -; J: TRBJ1-2; size: -; V: TRBV12-3/TRBV12-4; DNA: TGTGCCAGCATTCAGTCTTTGGACTATGGCTACACCTTC; CDR3: CASIQSLDYGYTF
D: -; J: TRBJ1-1; size: -; V: TRBV5-1; DNA: TGCGCCAGCAGCTTGTCCGGGGGCACTGAAGCTTTCTTT; CDR3: CASSLSGGTEAFF
D: TRBD2; J: TRBJ2-1; size: -; V: TRBV12-3/TRBV12-4; DNA: TGTGCCAGCAACCCTAGCGGGTATGGTGAGCAGTTCTTC; CDR3: CASNPSGYGEQFF
D: TRBD1; J: TRBJ1-4; size: -; V: TRBV2; DNA: TGTGCCACCACGCAGGGACAGTCACTGGGAAAACTGTTTTTT; CDR3: CATTQGQSLGKLFF